One sample yielded the 5 T cell receptor beta chains listed below, sequenced in a study of tumor-infiltrating lymphocytes in primary liver carcinoma. A constant-region primer served to make TCR beta cDNA from about 0.45 ug total RNA. TCR beta libraries came from three nested multiplex PCR rounds using slightly modified ARM-PCR. The opening two PCR rounds, about 11 cycles each, paired TRBV1-TRBV30 forward primers with a C-beta reverse primer. TCRdb analysed the multiplex PCR reads with MiXCR anew, one entry per CDR3 protein. The profile shows 95,000 to 100,000 distinct CDR3 sequences, around two thirds of them singletons. DNA and RNA were both co-extracted from approximately 20-30 mg of bulk tissue that had not been sorted. Sequencing was done on a sample of liver tumor tissue from sampling region 2. Subset meaning: tumor region T2, inferior pole. The receptors were gathered from a woman aged 60-70 years with primary liver carcinoma and hepatitis B virus infection.

For this clonotype: This may be a read error, as it is one base from a much larger clone. A read error is likely, as this CDR3 ends without the conserved phenylalanine or tryptophan. Because the CDR3's place on the DNA is in doubt, the DNA is left out and the CDR3 is given as listed by TCRdb. This sequence joins TRBV11-1 and TRBJ2-3; the D call in the table, TRBD2, was not verified against the DNA. The CDR3 is 14 residues long, counting both termini. Germline values: CDR1 SGHAT, CDR2 FQDESV (reference sequence). This chain's CDR3 is CASSLRQHTGESHL.

Concerning this clonotype: Being one base from a much bigger clone, this may be a read error. The chain links TRBV5-5 to TRBJ2-4; 14 bases map to TRBD2. Unmatched junction bases numbered 9, after V lost 1 base and J lost 3 bases. The CDR3 is made up of 19 amino acids. Germline V CDR1 and CDR2: SGHKS, YYEKEE (reference sequence). The CDR3 region has the DNA TGTGCCAGCAGCTTGCGACTAGCGGGAGGGCTGGGGATCAAAAACATTCAGTACTTC. This sequence encodes CASSLRLAGGLGIKNIQYF.

Concerning this clonotype: A read error may be the cause here, since a much bigger clone is one base away. The chain combines TRBV30 with TRBJ1-4; D is undetermined. Germline V lookup: CDR1 GTSNPN, CDR2 SVGIG (reference sequence). The length of the CDR3 is 15 residues. V was pared by 4 bases and J by 0 bases, with 12 bases between. The CDR3 DNA reads as TGTGCCTGGAATAACCTTGGGACAACTAATGAAAAACTGTTTTTT. Translating it yields CAWNNLGTTNEKLFF.

The CDR3: CTALGGRNTGELFF. As DNA, the CDR3 is TGCACCGCCTTGGGCGGGAGAAACACCGGGGAGCTGTTTTTT. This sequence joins TRBV29-1 and TRBJ2-2; TRBD2 matches at 7 bases. The V gene's germline CDR1 is SQVTM and CDR2 ANQGSEA. The CDR3 has 14 residues.

V gene TRBV19 combines with J gene TRBJ1-1; D is perhaps TRBD1 (6 bases). V lost 9 bases, J lost 4 bases, and 21 bases lay in between. Germline V gene lookup returns CDR1 LNHDA and CDR2 SQIVND (reference sequence). The CDR3 runs to 15 residues. The CDR3 nucleotides are TGTGCCAGCTCGACCCAGGGGCTTGGGGGCACTGAAGCTTTCTTT. It codes for CASSTQGLGGTEAFF.